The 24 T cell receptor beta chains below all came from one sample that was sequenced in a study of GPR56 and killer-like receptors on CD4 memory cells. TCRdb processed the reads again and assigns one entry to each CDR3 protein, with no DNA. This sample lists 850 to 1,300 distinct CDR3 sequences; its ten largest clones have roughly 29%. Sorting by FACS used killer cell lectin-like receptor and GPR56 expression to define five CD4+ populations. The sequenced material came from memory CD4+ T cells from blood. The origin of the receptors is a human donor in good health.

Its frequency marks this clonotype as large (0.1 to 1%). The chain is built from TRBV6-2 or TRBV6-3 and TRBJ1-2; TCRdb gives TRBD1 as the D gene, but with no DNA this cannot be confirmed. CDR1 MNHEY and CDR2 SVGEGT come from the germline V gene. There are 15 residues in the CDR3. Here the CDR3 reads CASTDLGASTYGYTF.

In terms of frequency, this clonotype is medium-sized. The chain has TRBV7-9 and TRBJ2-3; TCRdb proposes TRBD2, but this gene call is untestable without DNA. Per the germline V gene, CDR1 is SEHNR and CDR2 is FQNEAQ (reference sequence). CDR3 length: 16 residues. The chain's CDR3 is CASSFRERSGADTQYF.

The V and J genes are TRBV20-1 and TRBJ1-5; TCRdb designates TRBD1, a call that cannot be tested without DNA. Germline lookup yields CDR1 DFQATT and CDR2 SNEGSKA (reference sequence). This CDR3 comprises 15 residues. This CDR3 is CSASRAGGARQPQHF.

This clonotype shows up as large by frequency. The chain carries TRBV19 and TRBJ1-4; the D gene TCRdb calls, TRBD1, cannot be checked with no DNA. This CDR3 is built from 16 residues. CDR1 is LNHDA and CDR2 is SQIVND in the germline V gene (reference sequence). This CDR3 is CASSIARQGGREKLFF.

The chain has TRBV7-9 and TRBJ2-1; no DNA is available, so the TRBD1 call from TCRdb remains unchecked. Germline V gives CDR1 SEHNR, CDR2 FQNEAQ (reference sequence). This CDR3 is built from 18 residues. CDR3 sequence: CASSLVAAGGAGYNEQFF.

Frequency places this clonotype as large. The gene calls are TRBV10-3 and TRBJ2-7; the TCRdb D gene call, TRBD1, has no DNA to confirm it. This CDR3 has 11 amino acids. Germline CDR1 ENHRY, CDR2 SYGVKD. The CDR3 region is CAISELGGVYF.

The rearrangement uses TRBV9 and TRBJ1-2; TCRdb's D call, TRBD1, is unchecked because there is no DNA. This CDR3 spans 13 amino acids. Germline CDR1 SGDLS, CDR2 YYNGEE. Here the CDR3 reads CASTKQVLYGYTF.

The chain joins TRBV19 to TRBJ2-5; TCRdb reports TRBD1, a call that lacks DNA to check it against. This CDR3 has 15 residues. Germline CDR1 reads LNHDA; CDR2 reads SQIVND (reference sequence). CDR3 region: CASSVDRGREETQYF. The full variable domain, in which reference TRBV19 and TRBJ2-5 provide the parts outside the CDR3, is DGGITQSPKYLFRKEGQNVTLSCEQNLNHDAMYWYRQDPGQGLRLIYYSQIVNDFQKGDIAEGYSVSREKKESFPLTVTSAQKNPTAFYLCASSVDRGREETQYFGPGTRLLVL.

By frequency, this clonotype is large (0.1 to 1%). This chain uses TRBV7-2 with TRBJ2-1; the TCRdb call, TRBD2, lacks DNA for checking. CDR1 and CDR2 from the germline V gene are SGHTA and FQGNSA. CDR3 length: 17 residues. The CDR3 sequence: CASSLNGRLARGNEQFF.

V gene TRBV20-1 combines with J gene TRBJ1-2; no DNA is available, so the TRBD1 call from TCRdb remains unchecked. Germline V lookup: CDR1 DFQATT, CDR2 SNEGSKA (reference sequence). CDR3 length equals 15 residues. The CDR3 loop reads CSARDQDLGPGGYTF.

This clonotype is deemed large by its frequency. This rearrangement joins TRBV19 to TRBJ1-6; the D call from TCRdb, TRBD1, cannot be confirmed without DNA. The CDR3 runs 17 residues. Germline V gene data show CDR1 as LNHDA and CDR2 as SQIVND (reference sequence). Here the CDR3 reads CASSLLQGDLYNSPLHF.

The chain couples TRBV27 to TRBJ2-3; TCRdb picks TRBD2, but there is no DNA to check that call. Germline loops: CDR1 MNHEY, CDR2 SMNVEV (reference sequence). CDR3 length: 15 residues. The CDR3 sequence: CASSLPSGGAHPQYF.

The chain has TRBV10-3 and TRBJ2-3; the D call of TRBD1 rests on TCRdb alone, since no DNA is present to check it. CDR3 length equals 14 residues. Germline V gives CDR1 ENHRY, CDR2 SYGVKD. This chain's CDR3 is CASSLNAGTDTQYF.

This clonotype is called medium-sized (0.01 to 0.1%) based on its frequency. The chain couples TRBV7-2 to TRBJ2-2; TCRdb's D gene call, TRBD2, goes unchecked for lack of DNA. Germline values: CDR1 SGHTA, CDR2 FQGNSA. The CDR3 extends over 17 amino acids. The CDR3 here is CASSARLGGANTGELFF.

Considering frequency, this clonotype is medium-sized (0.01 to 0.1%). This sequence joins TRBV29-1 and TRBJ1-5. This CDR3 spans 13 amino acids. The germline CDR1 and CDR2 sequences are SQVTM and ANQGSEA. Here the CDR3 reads CSVPTGPYQPQHF.

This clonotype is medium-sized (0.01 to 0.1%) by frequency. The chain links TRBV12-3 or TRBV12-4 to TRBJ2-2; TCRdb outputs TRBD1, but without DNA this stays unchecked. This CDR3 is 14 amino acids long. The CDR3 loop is CASSPGTTTGELFF.

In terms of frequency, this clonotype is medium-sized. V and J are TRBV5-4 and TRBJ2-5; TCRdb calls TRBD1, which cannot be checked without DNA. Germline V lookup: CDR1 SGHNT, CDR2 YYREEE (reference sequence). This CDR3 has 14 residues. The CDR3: CASSLAGAQETQYF.

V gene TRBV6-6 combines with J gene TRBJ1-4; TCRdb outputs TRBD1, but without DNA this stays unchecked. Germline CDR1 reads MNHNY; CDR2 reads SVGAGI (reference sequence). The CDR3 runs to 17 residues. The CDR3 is CASSWGQGGAAREKLFF.

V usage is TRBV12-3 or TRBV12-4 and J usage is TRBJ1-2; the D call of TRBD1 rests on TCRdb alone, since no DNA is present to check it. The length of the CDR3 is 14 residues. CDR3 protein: CASSLGARHYGYTF.

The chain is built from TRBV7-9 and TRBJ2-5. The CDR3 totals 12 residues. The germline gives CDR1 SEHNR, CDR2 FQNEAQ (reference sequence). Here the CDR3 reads CASSWLRETQYF.

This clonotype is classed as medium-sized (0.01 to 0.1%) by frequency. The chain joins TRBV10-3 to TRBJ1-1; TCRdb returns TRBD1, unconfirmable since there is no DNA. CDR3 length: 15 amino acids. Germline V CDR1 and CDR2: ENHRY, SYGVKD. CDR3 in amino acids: CAISEDRGRLAEAFF.

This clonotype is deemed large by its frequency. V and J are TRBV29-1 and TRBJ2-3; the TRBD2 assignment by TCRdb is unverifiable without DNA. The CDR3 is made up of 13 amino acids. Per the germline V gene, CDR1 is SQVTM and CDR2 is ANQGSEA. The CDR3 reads CSGLAGGTDTQYF.

CDR3 protein: CASSELAGAFTDTQYF. The J gene is TRBJ2-3, the V gene TRBV6-1; TCRdb's assignment of TRBD2 cannot be checked, as there is no DNA. Germline CDR1 reads MNHNS; CDR2 reads SASEGT. This CDR3 has 16 residues.

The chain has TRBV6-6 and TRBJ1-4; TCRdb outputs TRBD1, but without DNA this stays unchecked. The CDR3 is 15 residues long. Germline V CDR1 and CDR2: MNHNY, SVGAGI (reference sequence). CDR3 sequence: CASSWGQGGAEKLFF.